The present T cell receptor beta chain was sequenced within a study of monozygotic twins with inflammatory bowel disease. The authors made each sample's cDNA in eight separate reactions. A 6-nucleotide sample barcode was carried by the UMIs, which template switching added. Each CDR3 protein gets one entry in TCRdb, which reprocessed the 5' RACE reads and gives no DNA. The table for this sample gives approximately 300,000 distinct CDR3 sequences. The study, taken as a whole, reports: A reduction in TCRbeta diversity (inverse Simpson) was seen in IBD patients relative to healthy co-twins.

Comment on this clonotype: What it recognizes is unknown.

The sequenced sample consisted of blood. The TCR sequence derives from a human donor with ulcerative colitis or Crohn's disease, or a healthy co-twin of an affected twin (not recorded which).

The CDR3 loop reads CATQGAAGRTYTQYF. The V gene is TRBV10-3, the J gene TRBJ2-3; TCRdb outputs TRBD1, but without DNA this stays unchecked. The CDR3 is 15 residues long. The germline V gene encodes CDR1 ENHRY and CDR2 SYGVKD.